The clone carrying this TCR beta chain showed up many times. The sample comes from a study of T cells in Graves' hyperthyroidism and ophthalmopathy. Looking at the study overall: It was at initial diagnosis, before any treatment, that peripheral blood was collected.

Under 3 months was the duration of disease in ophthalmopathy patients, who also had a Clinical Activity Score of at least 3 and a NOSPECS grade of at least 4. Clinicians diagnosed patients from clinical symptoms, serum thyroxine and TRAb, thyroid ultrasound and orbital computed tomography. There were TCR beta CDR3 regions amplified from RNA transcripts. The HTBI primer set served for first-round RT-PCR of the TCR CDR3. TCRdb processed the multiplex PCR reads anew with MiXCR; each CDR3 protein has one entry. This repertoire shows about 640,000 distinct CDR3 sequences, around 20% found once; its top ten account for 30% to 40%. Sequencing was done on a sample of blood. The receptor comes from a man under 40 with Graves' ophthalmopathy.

CDR3 amino acids: CASSQQGGTEAFF. CDR3 nucleotides: TGTGCCAGCAGCCAACAGGGAGGCACTGAAGCTTTCTTT. J is TRBJ1-1 and V is TRBV3-1, with D possibly being TRBD1 (5 bases). The V and J ends lost 2 bases and 4 bases respectively, with 8 bases between them. This CDR3 has 13 amino acids. Looked up from germline, CDR1 is LGHDT and CDR2 is YNNKEL (reference sequence).